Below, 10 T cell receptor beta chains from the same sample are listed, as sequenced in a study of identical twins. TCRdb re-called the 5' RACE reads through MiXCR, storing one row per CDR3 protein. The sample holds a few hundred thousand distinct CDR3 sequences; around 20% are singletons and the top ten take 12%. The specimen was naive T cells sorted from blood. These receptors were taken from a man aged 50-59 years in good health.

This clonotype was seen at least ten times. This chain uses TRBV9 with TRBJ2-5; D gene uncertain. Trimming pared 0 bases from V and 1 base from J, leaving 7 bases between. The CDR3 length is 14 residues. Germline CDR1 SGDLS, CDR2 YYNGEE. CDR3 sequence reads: CASSVGGGQETQYF. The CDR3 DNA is TGTGCCAGCAGCGTAGGCGGCGGCCAAGAGACCCAGTACTTC.

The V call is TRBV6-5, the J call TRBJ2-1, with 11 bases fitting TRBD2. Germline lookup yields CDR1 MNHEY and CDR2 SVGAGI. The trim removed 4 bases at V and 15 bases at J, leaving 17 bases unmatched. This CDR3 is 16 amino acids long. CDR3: CASSSPDLAGGQVPFF. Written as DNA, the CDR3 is TGTGCCAGCAGTTCACCCGACCTAGCGGGGGGTCAAGTGCCGTTCTTC.

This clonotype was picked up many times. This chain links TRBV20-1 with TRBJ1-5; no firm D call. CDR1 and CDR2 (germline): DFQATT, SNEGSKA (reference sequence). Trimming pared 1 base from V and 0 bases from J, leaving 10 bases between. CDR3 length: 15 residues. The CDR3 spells CSARVSSSSNQPQHF. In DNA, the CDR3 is TGCAGTGCTAGAGTCTCATCTTCTAGCAATCAGCCCCAGCATTTT.

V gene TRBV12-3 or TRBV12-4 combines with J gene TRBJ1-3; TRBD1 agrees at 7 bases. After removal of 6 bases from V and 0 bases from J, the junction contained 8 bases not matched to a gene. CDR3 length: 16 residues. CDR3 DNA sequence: TGTGCCAGCAGGGCTACTGGACAGGTCTCTGGAAACACCATATATTTT. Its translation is CASRATGQVSGNTIYF.

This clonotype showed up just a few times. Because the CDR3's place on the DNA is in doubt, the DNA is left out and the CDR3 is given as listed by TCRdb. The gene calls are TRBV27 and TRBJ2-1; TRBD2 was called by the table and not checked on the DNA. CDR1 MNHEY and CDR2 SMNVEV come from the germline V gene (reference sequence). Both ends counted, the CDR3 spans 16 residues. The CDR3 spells CASSLGMGLATTEQFF.

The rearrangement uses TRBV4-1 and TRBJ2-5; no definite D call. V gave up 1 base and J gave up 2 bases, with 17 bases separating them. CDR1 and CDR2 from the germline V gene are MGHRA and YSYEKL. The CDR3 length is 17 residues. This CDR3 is CASSQVLRSRRQETQYF. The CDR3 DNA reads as TGCGCCAGCAGCCAAGTATTGAGGTCGCGGAGACAAGAGACCCAGTACTTC.

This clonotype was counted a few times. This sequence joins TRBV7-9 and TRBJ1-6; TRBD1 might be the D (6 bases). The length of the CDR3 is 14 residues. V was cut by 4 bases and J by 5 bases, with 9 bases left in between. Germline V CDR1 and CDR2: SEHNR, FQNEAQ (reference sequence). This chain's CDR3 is CASSSQGHNSPLHF. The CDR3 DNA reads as TGTGCCAGCAGCTCACAGGGCCATAATTCACCCCTCCACTTT. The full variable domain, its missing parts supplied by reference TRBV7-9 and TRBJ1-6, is DTGVSQNPRHKITKRGQNVTFRCDPISEHNRLYWYRQTLGQGPEFLTYFQNEAQLEKSRLLSDRFSAERPKGSFSTLEIQRTEQGDSAMYLCASSSQGHNSPLHFGNGTRLTVT.

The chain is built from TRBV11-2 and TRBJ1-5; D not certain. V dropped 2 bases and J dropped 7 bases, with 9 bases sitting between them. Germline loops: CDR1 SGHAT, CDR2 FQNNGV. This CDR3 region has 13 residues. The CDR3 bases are TGTGCCAGCAGCTTAAGCCCCGAGCAGCCCCAGCATTTT. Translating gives CASSLSPEQPQHF.

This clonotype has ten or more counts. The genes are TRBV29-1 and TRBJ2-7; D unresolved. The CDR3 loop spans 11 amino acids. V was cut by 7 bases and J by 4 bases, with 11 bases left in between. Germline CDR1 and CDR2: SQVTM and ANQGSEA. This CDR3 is CSAASSYEQYF. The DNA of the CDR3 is TGCAGCGCCGCCAGCTCGTACGAGCAGTACTTC.

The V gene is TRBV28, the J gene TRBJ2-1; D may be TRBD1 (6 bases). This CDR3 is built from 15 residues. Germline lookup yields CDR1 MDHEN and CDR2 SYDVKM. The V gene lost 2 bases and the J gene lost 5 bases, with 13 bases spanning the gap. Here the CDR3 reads CASSLRSGHHNEQFF. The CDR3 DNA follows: TGTGCCAGCAGTTTACGGTCGGGACACCACAATGAGCAGTTCTTC.